Listed below are T cell receptor beta chains from one sample, sequenced in a study of spatial heterogeneity in lung cancer. Via MiXCR, TCRdb re-called the 5' RACE reads, giving one row per CDR3 protein. The sample records 110,000 or so distinct CDR3 sequences, roughly a tenth being singletons. The sequencing here drew on PBMCs, taken at follow-up. The origin of the receptors is a female donor with early-stage non-small cell lung cancer. Both conserved end residues are part of each CDR3. The D gene is left open where the match is weak. The size entry is marked missing in some rows and otherwise reads once, few, many or a size class.

cdr3_aa: CASSPWSGRLFF; cdr3_nt: TGTGCCAGCAGCCCATGGTCGGGACGGTTGTTTTTT; d_call: -; v_call: TRBV7-6; clone_size: -; j_call: TRBJ1-4
cdr3_aa: CASSYIQGVFTGELFF; cdr3_nt: TGTGCCAGCAGTTACATACAGGGGGTCTTCACCGGGGAGCTGTTTTTT; d_call: TRBD1; v_call: TRBV6-2/TRBV6-3; clone_size: -; j_call: TRBJ2-2
cdr3_aa: CASSLVVTDTQYF; cdr3_nt: TGTGCCAGCAGCTTAGTAGTTACAGATACGCAGTATTTT; d_call: -; v_call: TRBV7-9; clone_size: -; j_call: TRBJ2-3
cdr3_aa: CASSQGFGGSSTDTQYF; cdr3_nt: TGCGCCAGCAGCCAAGGTTTTGGCGGGAGTAGCACAGATACGCAGTATTTT; d_call: TRBD2; v_call: TRBV4-1; clone_size: many; j_call: TRBJ2-3
cdr3_aa: CASSSLASAYEQYF; cdr3_nt: TGTGCCAGCAGCAGCCTCGCTAGCGCCTACGAGCAGTACTTC; d_call: -; v_call: TRBV7-9; clone_size: -; j_call: TRBJ2-7
cdr3_aa: CASSVQGSLAKNIQYF; cdr3_nt: TGTGCCAGCAGTGTACAGGGTAGTTTAGCCAAAAACATTCAGTACTTC; d_call: -; v_call: TRBV12-3/TRBV12-4; clone_size: -; j_call: TRBJ2-4
cdr3_aa: CASSAGMDTQYF; cdr3_nt: TGTGCCAGCAGCGCGGGCATGGATACGCAGTATTTT; d_call: -; v_call: TRBV7-2; clone_size: many; j_call: TRBJ2-3
cdr3_aa: CASSQGENAQETQYF; cdr3_nt: TGTGCCAGCAGCCAAGGCGAAAACGCCCAAGAGACCCAGTACTTC; d_call: -; v_call: TRBV4-2; clone_size: many; j_call: TRBJ2-5
cdr3_aa: CASSPYRGRSYGYTF; cdr3_nt: TGTGCCAGCAGCCCTTACAGGGGGCGCAGTTATGGCTACACCTTC; d_call: TRBD1; v_call: TRBV7-2; clone_size: few; j_call: TRBJ1-2
cdr3_aa: CSAHAGFHGYTF; cdr3_nt: TGCAGCGCCCATGCGGGGTTTCATGGCTACACCTTC; d_call: -; v_call: TRBV29-1; clone_size: many; j_call: TRBJ1-2
cdr3_aa: CAITASPTETGTQYF; cdr3_nt: TGTGCCATCACAGCTTCTCCTACGGAGACCGGAACCCAGTACTTC; d_call: -; v_call: TRBV2; clone_size: -; j_call: TRBJ2-5
cdr3_aa: CASSYPQLNNEQFF; cdr3_nt: TGTGCCAGCAGTTACCCACAGCTAAACAATGAGCAGTTCTTC; d_call: -; v_call: TRBV6-6; clone_size: few; j_call: TRBJ2-1
cdr3_aa: CASSLAVGGPSGEQFF; cdr3_nt: TGTGCCAGCAGCTTGGCGGTGGGAGGGCCCTCAGGTGAGCAGTTCTTC; d_call: TRBD2; v_call: TRBV5-5; clone_size: -; j_call: TRBJ2-1
cdr3_aa: CASSVADSREKLFF; cdr3_nt: TGTGCCAGCAGCGTAGCGGACAGCCGTGAAAAACTGTTTTTT; d_call: -; v_call: TRBV9; clone_size: few; j_call: TRBJ1-4
cdr3_aa: CASSSSSWASDFNEQFF; cdr3_nt: TGTGCCAGCAGCTCGTCATCGTGGGCTAGCGACTTCAATGAGCAGTTCTTC; d_call: -; v_call: TRBV7-2; clone_size: many; j_call: TRBJ2-1
cdr3_aa: CASSQGRTGELFF; cdr3_nt: TGTGCCAGCAGCCAAGGACGAACCGGGGAGCTGTTTTTT; d_call: -; v_call: TRBV7-7; clone_size: -; j_call: TRBJ2-2
cdr3_aa: CASSSQDLSTDTQYF; cdr3_nt: TGTGCCAGCAGTAGCCAGGACCTTAGCACAGATACGCAGTATTTT; d_call: -; v_call: TRBV2; clone_size: -; j_call: TRBJ2-3
cdr3_aa: CSAMRLAGGSYNEQFF; cdr3_nt: TGCAGTGCTATGCGACTAGCGGGAGGTTCCTACAATGAGCAGTTCTTC; d_call: TRBD2; v_call: TRBV20-1; clone_size: -; j_call: TRBJ2-1
cdr3_aa: CASSLYGPDTQYF; cdr3_nt: TGTGCCAGCAGCTTGTACGGGCCGGATACGCAGTATTTT; d_call: -; v_call: TRBV11-2; clone_size: few; j_call: TRBJ2-3
cdr3_aa: CASSMDRGGKETQYF; cdr3_nt: TGTGCCAGTAGTATGGACAGGGGAGGGAAAGAGACCCAGTACTTC; d_call: TRBD1; v_call: TRBV19; clone_size: -; j_call: TRBJ2-5
cdr3_aa: CASPPPGRPSYNEQFF; cdr3_nt: TGTGCCAGCCCCCCCCCAGGGCGGCCCTCCTACAATGAGCAGTTCTTC; d_call: -; v_call: TRBV5-5; clone_size: few; j_call: TRBJ2-1
cdr3_aa: CASSSGTSKLYEQYF; cdr3_nt: TGTGCCAGCAGCTCGGGGACTAGTAAACTCTACGAGCAGTACTTC; d_call: TRBD2; v_call: TRBV7-8; clone_size: many; j_call: TRBJ2-7
cdr3_aa: CASRGLAPNIQYF; cdr3_nt: TGTGCCAGCAGAGGACTAGCACCAAACATTCAGTACTTC; d_call: TRBD2; v_call: TRBV28; clone_size: -; j_call: TRBJ2-4
cdr3_aa: CSARVAGGPMDEQFF; cdr3_nt: TGCAGTGCTAGAGTAGCGGGAGGGCCTATGGATGAGCAGTTCTTC; d_call: TRBD2; v_call: TRBV20-1; clone_size: many; j_call: TRBJ2-1
cdr3_aa: CASSSLASGNTIYF; cdr3_nt: TGTGCCAGCAGCAGCCTGGCCTCTGGAAACACCATATATTTT; d_call: -; v_call: TRBV27; clone_size: many; j_call: TRBJ1-3
cdr3_aa: CASSLTSGYSSGANVLTF; cdr3_nt: TGCGCCAGCAGCCTGACTAGCGGGTATTCTTCTGGGGCCAACGTCCTGACTTTC; d_call: TRBD2; v_call: TRBV4-3; clone_size: many; j_call: TRBJ2-6
cdr3_aa: CASSLTGLAGLRTDTQYF; cdr3_nt: TGTGCCAGCAGCTTAACGGGACTAGCGGGACTCCGCACAGATACGCAGTATTTT; d_call: TRBD2; v_call: TRBV7-2; clone_size: many; j_call: TRBJ2-3
cdr3_aa: CASIPRRNTGELFF; cdr3_nt: TGTGCCAGCATCCCTCGGAGGAACACCGGGGAGCTGTTTTTT; d_call: -; v_call: TRBV28; clone_size: many; j_call: TRBJ2-2
cdr3_aa: CASSSEGTGARAEAFF; cdr3_nt: TGTGCCAGCAGTTCGGAGGGTACAGGGGCGAGGGCTGAAGCTTTCTTT; d_call: TRBD1; v_call: TRBV6-5; clone_size: -; j_call: TRBJ1-1
cdr3_aa: CSTAGLAGGLSDEQYF; cdr3_nt: TGCAGTACCGCCGGGCTAGCGGGAGGTTTGAGCGACGAGCAGTACTTC; d_call: TRBD2; v_call: TRBV20-1; clone_size: few; j_call: TRBJ2-7
cdr3_aa: CATRTGDSNTGELFF; cdr3_nt: TGTGCCACCCGGACAGGGGATTCGAACACCGGGGAGCTGTTTTTT; d_call: TRBD1; v_call: TRBV19; clone_size: few; j_call: TRBJ2-2
cdr3_aa: CASSFERRSTGELFF; cdr3_nt: TGTGCCAGCAGTTTTGAGCGCAGATCCACCGGGGAGCTGTTTTTT; d_call: -; v_call: TRBV12-3/TRBV12-4; clone_size: few; j_call: TRBJ2-2